This T cell receptor beta chain stems from a study of shared clonotypes between healthy human individuals. Overall study results and limits: Depth of sequencing was expected to influence donor clonotype sharing.

At deep level, the assay was performed. TCRdb keeps only in-frame clones here, not all; method: immunoSEQ multiplex PCR. The table shows about 480,000 clones, with 75% to 85% occurring only once. Turning to this clone: What it recognizes is unknown.

CDR1 SNHLY and CDR2 FYNNEI come from the germline V gene. The length of the CDR3 is 12 residues. The germline V and J ends were trimmed by 5 bases and 0 bases, with 4 bases remaining between them. Every donor, a Caucasian adult, lived in Nashville, Tennessee. The source material was PBMCs. The chain combines TRBV2 with TRBJ1-1; D gene unclear. The receptor's source is a middle-aged woman in good health. Some clones in this sample may be carry-over from other donors' samples. CDR3 nucleotide sequence: TGTGCCAGCAGTATCATGAACACTGAAGCTTTCTTT. Residues: CASSIMNTEAFF. Full variable domain (missing parts from reference TRBV2 and TRBJ1-1): EPEVTQTPSHQVTQMGQEVILRCVPISNHLYFYWYRQILGQKVEFLVSFYNNEISEKSEIFDDQFSVERPDGSNFTLKIRSTKLEDSAMYFCASSIMNTEAFFGQGTRLTVV.